These 30 T cell receptor beta chains were all obtained from the same sample, sequenced in a study of graft-versus-host responses after intestinal transplantation. TCRdb's copy holds only in-frame clones and misses some; the assay was immunoSEQ multiplex PCR. The sample lists 5,700 or so clones; about 76% were seen once. Lymphocytes (intraepithelial and lamina propria) were released by processing the graft tissue. Sequences were derived from ileum tissue, sampled around 230 days after intestinal transplant. Receptors were obtained from a human patient who received an intestinal transplant, so some T cells may come from the graft donor.

The rearrangement uses TRBV5-5 and TRBJ2-7, with D unresolved. The germline gives CDR1 SGHKS, CDR2 YYEKEE (reference sequence). Trimming removed 0 bases at V and 6 bases at J, with 7 bases between. This CDR3 has 12 residues. CDR3: CASSLAPGEQYF. CDR3 DNA sequence: TGTGCCAGCAGCTTGGCGCCAGGCGAGCAGTACTTC.

The chain employs TRBV6-5 and TRBJ2-3, with TRBD2 as a possible D gene (6 bases). V shed 6 bases and J shed 2 bases, with 15 bases lying between them. Germline V lookup: CDR1 MNHEY, CDR2 SVGAGI. This CDR3 has 15 residues. The DNA of the CDR3 is TGTGCCAGCAGCTTGGCGGGACGAACCACAGATACGCAGTATTTT. This codes for CASSLAGRTTDTQYF.

This clone was seen a handful of times. J is TRBJ1-2 and V is TRBV11-2; TRBD1 aligns across 8 bases. V lost 5 bases, J lost 4 bases, and 3 bases stayed unmatched. The germline V gene encodes CDR1 SGHAT and CDR2 FQNNGV. The CDR3 covers 13 residues. The CDR3 here is CASSPGQGYGYTF. In DNA form, the CDR3 reads TGTGCCAGCAGCCCCGGACAGGGCTATGGCTACACCTTC.

The rearrangement links TRBV2 to TRBJ1-2; D might be TRBD1 (6 bases). V was clipped by 5 bases and J by 0 bases, with 13 bases between them. The CDR3 covers 15 residues. The V gene's germline CDR1 is SNHLY and CDR2 FYNNEI. The CDR3 coding sequence is TGTGCCAGCAGTTACGGACAGATCACTAACTATGGCTACACCTTC. Residues: CASSYGQITNYGYTF.

This clone was counted only a few times. The chain recombines TRBV19 with TRBJ2-3; the match to TRBD2 covers 9 bases. CDR3 length equals 15 residues. Losses at the gene ends were 5 bases for V and 3 bases for J; bases not matched to a gene: 6. Germline values: CDR1 LNHDA, CDR2 SQIVND (reference sequence). CDR3 residues: CASSQAGGGTDTQYF. The CDR3 nucleotides are TGTGCCAGTAGTCAAGCGGGGGGCGGGACAGATACGCAGTATTTT.

This clone was seen once. This rearrangement joins TRBV29-1 to TRBJ1-1, with a tentative D call TRBD1 (5 bases). Trimming stripped 4 bases from V and 0 bases from J, with 9 bases between. Germline V CDR1 and CDR2: SQVTM, ANQGSEA. The CDR3 spans 13 residues. The CDR3 DNA reads as TGCAGCGTTGCAGGGAATTTGAACACTGAAGCTTTCTTT. This translates into CSVAGNLNTEAFF.

This chain connects TRBV29-1 to TRBJ2-6, with TRBD1 identical over 9 bases. This CDR3 region has 15 residues. The trim removed 3 bases at V and 4 bases at J, leaving 4 bases unmatched. Germline CDR1 and CDR2: SQVTM and ANQGSEA. CDR3 protein: CSVEVQGAGANVLTF. The DNA for the CDR3 is TGCAGCGTTGAGGTACAGGGGGCCGGGGCCAACGTCCTGACTTTC.

This chain joins TRBV11-2 and TRBJ2-1; 8 bases align to TRBD1. The trim removed 4 bases at V and 0 bases at J, leaving 2 bases unmatched. The CDR3 runs 15 residues. Germline V gene lookup returns CDR1 SGHAT and CDR2 FQNNGV. The CDR3 spells CASSSDRVSYNEQFF. In DNA, the CDR3 is TGTGCCAGCAGCTCGGACAGGGTCTCCTACAATGAGCAGTTCTTC.

The table lists this clone with a count of one. Here the CDR3 DNA reads TGCGCCAGCAGCTTGGCAGGGTCCTGGTACGAGCAGTACTTC. It translates to CASSLAGSWYEQYF. The genes are TRBV5-1 and TRBJ2-7, with D perhaps TRBD1 (5 bases). Germline assignment: CDR1 SGHRS and CDR2 YFSETQ. Trimming cost V 0 bases and J 4 bases, with 11 bases left between them. The CDR3 is 14 amino acids.

The rearrangement joins TRBV5-4 to TRBJ2-3, with D perhaps being TRBD1 or TRBD2 (6 bases each). The V gene's germline CDR1 is SGHNT and CDR2 YYREEE (reference sequence). V dropped 3 bases and J dropped 3 bases, with 20 bases sitting between them. This CDR3 region has 17 residues. The CDR3 protein is CASSWGAGWGPTDTQYF. In DNA, the CDR3 is TGTGCCAGCAGCTGGGGGGCGGGGTGGGGACCTACAGATACGCAGTATTTT.

This clone was detected only once. The chain joins TRBV5-3 to TRBJ2-7; the D gene is possibly TRBD2 (6 bases). TRBV5-3 is known as an ORF, though its function is uncertain. Trimming left V 8 bases short and J 4 bases short, with 16 bases between. This CDR3 is 13 amino acids long. The CDR3 spells CASSPGDSYEQYF. The CDR3 DNA follows: TGTGCCAGCAGTCCCGGGGACTCGTACGAGCAGTACTTC.

This chain uses TRBV28 with TRBJ2-7; either TRBD1 or TRBD2 may fit D (5 bases each). From germline, CDR1 is MDHEN and CDR2 SYDVKM. The CDR3 is 13 amino acids. V was shortened by 10 bases and J by 5 bases, with 18 bases between the two germline ends. The CDR3 sequence: CATLGAPGNEQYF. The CDR3 bases are TGTGCCACCCTAGGGGCCCCGGGAAACGAGCAGTACTTC.

The chain has TRBV6-5 and TRBJ1-1; D is unclear. This CDR3 has 11 amino acids. V lost 5 bases, J lost 9 bases, and 10 bases lay in between. The V gene's germline CDR1 is MNHEY and CDR2 SVGAGI. CDR3 coding DNA: TGTGCCAGCAGTCTTACTAGGCAAGCTTTCTTT. Its translation is CASSLTRQAFF.

This clone was observed a handful of times. V and J are TRBV6-5 and TRBJ1-5, with D possibly being TRBD1 (5 bases). Germline V gives CDR1 MNHEY, CDR2 SVGAGI. Between the trimmed V and J ends, which lost 6 bases and 2 bases, there was a span of 14 bases. This CDR3 spans 15 amino acids. CDR3: CASSPPRGGNQPQHF. CDR3 nucleotide sequence: TGTGCCAGCAGCCCGCCTCGGGGGGGCAATCAGCCCCAGCATTTT.

The chain combines TRBV19 with TRBJ1-2, with D unresolved. The CDR3 is made up of 13 amino acids. CDR1 is LNHDA and CDR2 is SQIVND in the germline V gene (reference sequence). V was trimmed by 7 bases and J by 0 bases, leaving 9 bases between them. The CDR3 DNA sequence: TGTGCCAGTACAAGAGGATCTAACTATGGCTACACCTTC. Encoded protein: CASTRGSNYGYTF.

As regards this clone: A junction boundary mismatches the germline segment, possibly from a read error. J is TRBJ1-1 and V is TRBV6-1, with 10 bases matching TRBD1. CDR3 length: 16 residues. Looked up from germline, CDR1 is MNHNS and CDR2 is SASEGT. CDR3 sequence: CAISELRTGGGPEAFF. The CDR3 DNA sequence: TGTGCCATCAGTGAGCTTAGGACAGGGGGGGGCCCTGAAGCTTTCTTT.

V and J are TRBV7-2 and TRBJ1-6, with D hard to call. Trimming shortened V by 1 base and J by 9 bases, and 4 bases separated the two germline ends. The CDR3 has 12 residues. Per germline, CDR1 SGHTA and CDR2 FQGNSA. The CDR3 sequence: CASSLDGSPLHF. The CDR3 DNA reads as TGTGCCAGCAGCTTAGATGGTTCACCCCTCCACTTT.

This chain joins TRBV6-6 and TRBJ2-3; weak D call: TRBD2 (6 bases). This CDR3 is 15 amino acids long. The V gene lost 0 bases and the J gene lost 4 bases, with 11 bases spanning the gap. Germline CDR1 is MNHNY and CDR2 is SVGAGI (reference sequence). The DNA for the CDR3 is TGTGCCAGCAGTTACTCAATCTCGGGGGCAGATACGCAGTATTTT. This codes for CASSYSISGADTQYF.

CDR3 residues: CATTPGQTYEQYF. Written as DNA, the CDR3 is TGTGCCACCACGCCGGGACAGACCTACGAGCAGTACTTC. The chain carries TRBV6-1 and TRBJ2-7, with 7 bases identical to TRBD1. Trimming cost V 10 bases and J 2 bases; bases outside gene matches: 8. The CDR3 contains 13 residues. Germline V lookup: CDR1 MNHNS, CDR2 SASEGT.

A word on this clone: Within the sample, other DNA sequences also encode this same CDR3. V usage is TRBV6-1 and J usage is TRBJ1-5; 8 bases are a match to TRBD1. The junction had 7 bases not matched to a gene; V was cut back by 5 bases and J by 4 bases. Germline CDR1 reads MNHNS; CDR2 reads SASEGT. This CDR3 has 15 residues. Here the CDR3 DNA reads TGTGCCAGCAGTCTCGGACAGGGTGGGAATCAGCCCCAGCATTTT. This translates into CASSLGQGGNQPQHF.

V gene TRBV6-5 combines with J gene TRBJ2-7; 9 nucleotides align to TRBD2. The CDR3 has 15 residues. With V trimmed by 2 bases and J by 5 bases, 7 bases remained unmatched. From germline, CDR1 is MNHEY and CDR2 SVGAGI. Here the CDR3 reads CASSYAGGPVNEQYF. Here the CDR3 DNA reads TGTGCCAGCAGTTACGCGGGGGGGCCGGTCAACGAGCAGTACTTC.

This chain links TRBV5-5 with TRBJ1-1; the match to TRBD1 covers 10 bases. The CDR3 totals 15 residues. V was pared by 0 bases and J by 5 bases, with 4 bases of the junction left unmatched. In germline, CDR1 is SGHKS, CDR2 YYEKEE (reference sequence). The CDR3 here is CASSLGQGAGTEAFF. The CDR3 DNA is TGTGCCAGCAGCTTGGGACAGGGGGCAGGGACTGAAGCTTTCTTT.

DNA for the CDR3: TGTGCCAGCAGTGAGACTAGCGGGGGGGCAGATACGCAGTATTTT. Amino acid sequence: CASSETSGGADTQYF. The chain carries TRBV6-1 and TRBJ2-3; 14 bases line up with TRBD2. The J segment lost 4 bases and the V segment lost 3 bases, leaving 0 bases of the junction unmatched. Germline values: CDR1 MNHNS, CDR2 SASEGT. The CDR3 runs 15 residues.

The chain uses TRBV15 and TRBJ2-7; D may be TRBD1 (7 bases). This CDR3 has 15 amino acids. Trimming took 1 base from V and 3 from J, leaving 13 bases between them. Germline lookup yields CDR1 LNHNV and CDR2 YYDKDF (reference sequence). This chain's CDR3 is CATSRGRGEGYEQYF. CDR3 in DNA: TGTGCCACCAGCAGAGGCAGGGGGGAAGGCTACGAGCAGTACTTC. The variable domain in full, with the rest retrieved from reference TRBV15 and TRBJ2-7, is DAMVIQNPRYQVTQFGKPVTLSCSQTLNHNVMYWYQQKSSQAPKLLFHYYDKDFNNEADTPDNFQSRRPNTSFCFLDIRSPGLGDTAMYLCATSRGRGEGYEQYFGPGTRLTVT.

This chain links TRBV6-5 with TRBJ2-7; 9 bases line up with TRBD1. J gave up 6 bases and V 6 bases, and 12 bases lay outside the gene matches. The CDR3 contains 15 residues. Germline-derived CDR1 and CDR2 are MNHEY and SVGAGI. Here the CDR3 DNA reads TGTGCCAGCAGCCCAAGCCGGGACAGGGTAGTCGAGCAGTACTTC. Translating it yields CASSPSRDRVVEQYF.

J is TRBJ1-6 and V is TRBV6-8; 10 bases match TRBD1. Trimming at V came to 5 bases and at J to 10 bases, leaving 2 bases not matched to a gene. The CDR3 consists of 13 residues. Germline V gene data show CDR1 as MNHGY and CDR2 as SAAAGT. The CDR3 here is CASSGDRGSPLHF. CDR3 nucleotides: TGTGCCAGCAGTGGGGACAGGGGATCACCCCTCCACTTT.

Of note for this clone: Other DNA variants within this sample encode the same CDR3. The V and J genes are TRBV6-1 and TRBJ1-1; the D is unclear. The ends were cut back, 6 bases at V and 8 bases at J, with 10 bases in the middle. There are 11 residues in the CDR3. Germline-derived CDR1 and CDR2 are MNHNS and SASEGT. The CDR3 DNA sequence: TGTGCCAGCAGCGAGGACCGCGAAGCTTTCTTT. Its translation is CASSEDREAFF.

This rearrangement joins TRBV7-9 to TRBJ2-7; D is perhaps TRBD1 (6 bases). V gave up 1 base and J gave up 2 bases, with 9 bases separating them. Looked up from germline, CDR1 is SEHNR and CDR2 is FQNEAQ (reference sequence). The CDR3 extends over 14 amino acids. The chain's CDR3 is CASSLGGLPYEQYF. The CDR3 bases are TGTGCCAGCAGCTTAGGGGGGCTTCCCTACGAGCAGTACTTC.

The chain joins TRBV4-1 to TRBJ1-1; D is unresolved. CDR1 is MGHRA, CDR2 YSYEKL, per germline. CDR3 length equals 15 residues. Trimming removed 0 bases at V and 3 bases at J, with 11 bases between. The CDR3 nucleotides read TGCGCCAGCAGCCAAGAATCTGACGGATACACTGAAGCTTTCTTT. Protein sequence: CASSQESDGYTEAFF.

V is TRBV4-2 and J is TRBJ1-4, with 10 bases matching TRBD1. Looked up from germline, CDR1 is LGHNA and CDR2 is YNFKEQ. The CDR3 has 16 residues. The V and J ends lost 5 bases and 2 bases, in that order; junction bases with no gene match: 5. The CDR3: CASSSTGGSTNEKLFF. CDR3 nucleotide sequence: TGTGCCAGCAGCTCGACAGGGGGCTCCACTAATGAAAAACTGTTTTTT.